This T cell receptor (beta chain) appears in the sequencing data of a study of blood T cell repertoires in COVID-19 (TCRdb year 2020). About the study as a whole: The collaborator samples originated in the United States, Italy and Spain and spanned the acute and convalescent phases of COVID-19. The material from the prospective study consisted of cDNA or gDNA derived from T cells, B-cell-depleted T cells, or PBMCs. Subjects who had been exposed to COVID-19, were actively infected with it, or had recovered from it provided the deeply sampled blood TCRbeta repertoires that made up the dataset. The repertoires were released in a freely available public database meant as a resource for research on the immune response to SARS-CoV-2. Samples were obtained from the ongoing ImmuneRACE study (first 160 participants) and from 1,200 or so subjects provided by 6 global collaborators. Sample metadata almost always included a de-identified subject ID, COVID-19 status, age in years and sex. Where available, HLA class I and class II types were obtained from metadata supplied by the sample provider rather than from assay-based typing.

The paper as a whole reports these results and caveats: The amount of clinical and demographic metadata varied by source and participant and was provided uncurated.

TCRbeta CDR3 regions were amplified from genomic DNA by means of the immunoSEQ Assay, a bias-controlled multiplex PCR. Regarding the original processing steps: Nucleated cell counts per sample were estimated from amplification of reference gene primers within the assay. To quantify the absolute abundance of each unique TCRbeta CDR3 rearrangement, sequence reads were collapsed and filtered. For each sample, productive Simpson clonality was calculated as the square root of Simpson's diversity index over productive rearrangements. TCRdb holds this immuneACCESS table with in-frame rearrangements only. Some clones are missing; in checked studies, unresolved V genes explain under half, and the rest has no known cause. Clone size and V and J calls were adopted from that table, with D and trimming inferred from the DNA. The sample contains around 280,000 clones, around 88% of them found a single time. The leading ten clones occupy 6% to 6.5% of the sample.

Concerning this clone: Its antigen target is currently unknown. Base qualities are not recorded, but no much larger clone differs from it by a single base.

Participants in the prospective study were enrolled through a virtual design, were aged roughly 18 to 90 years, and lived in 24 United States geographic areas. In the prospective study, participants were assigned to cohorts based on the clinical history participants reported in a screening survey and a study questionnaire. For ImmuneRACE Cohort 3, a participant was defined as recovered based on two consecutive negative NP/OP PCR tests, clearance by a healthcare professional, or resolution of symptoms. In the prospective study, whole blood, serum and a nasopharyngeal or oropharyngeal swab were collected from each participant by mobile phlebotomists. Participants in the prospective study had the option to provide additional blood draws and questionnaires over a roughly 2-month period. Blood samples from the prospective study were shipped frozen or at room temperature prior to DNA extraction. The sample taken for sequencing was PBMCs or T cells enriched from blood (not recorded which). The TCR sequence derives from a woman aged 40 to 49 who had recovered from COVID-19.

The CDR3: CASRPTGAGELFF. The DNA sequence is as follows: TGTGCCAGCAGGCCGACAGGAGCCGGGGAGCTGTTTTTT. Here the chain combines TRBV12-3 or TRBV12-4 and TRBJ2-2; TRBD1 is perhaps the D gene, given 6 matching bases. The CDR3 contains 13 residues, cysteine and phenylalanine counted. The kept DNA is CDR3 alone, 39 bases in frame from the first base. V is shortened by 6 bases, J by 6 bases, and the region joining them spans 11 bases.